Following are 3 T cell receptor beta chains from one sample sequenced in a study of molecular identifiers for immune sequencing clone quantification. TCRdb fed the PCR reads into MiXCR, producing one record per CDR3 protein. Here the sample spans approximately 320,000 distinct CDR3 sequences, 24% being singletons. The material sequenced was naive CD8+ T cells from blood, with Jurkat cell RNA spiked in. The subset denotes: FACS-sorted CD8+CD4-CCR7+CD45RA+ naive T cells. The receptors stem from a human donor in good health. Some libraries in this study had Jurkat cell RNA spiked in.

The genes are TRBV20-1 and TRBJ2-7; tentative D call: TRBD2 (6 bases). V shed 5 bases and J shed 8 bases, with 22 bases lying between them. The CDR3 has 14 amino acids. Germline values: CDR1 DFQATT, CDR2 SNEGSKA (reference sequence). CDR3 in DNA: TGCAGTGCTCCGCTTTTCGGGGGAACATACAAGCAGTACTTC. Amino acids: CSAPLFGGTYKQYF.

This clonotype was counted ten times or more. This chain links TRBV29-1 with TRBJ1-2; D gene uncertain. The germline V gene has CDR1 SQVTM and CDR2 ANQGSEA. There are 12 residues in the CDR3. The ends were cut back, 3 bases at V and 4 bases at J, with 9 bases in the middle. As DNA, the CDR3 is TGCAGCGTTGACAGCTTAATCTATGGCTACACCTTC. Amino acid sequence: CSVDSLIYGYTF.

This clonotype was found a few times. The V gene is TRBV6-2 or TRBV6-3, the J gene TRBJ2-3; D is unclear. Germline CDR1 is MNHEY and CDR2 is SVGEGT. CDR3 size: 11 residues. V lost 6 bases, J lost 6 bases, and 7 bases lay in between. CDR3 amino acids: CASRIGDTQYF. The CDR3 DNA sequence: TGTGCCAGCAGGATTGGGGATACGCAGTATTTT.